Below, 20 T cell receptor beta chains from the same sample are listed, as sequenced in a study of T cell responses to AZD1222 COVID-19 vaccine. Method: immunoSEQ multiplex PCR; TCRdb's copy keeps in-frame clones and lacks some. In the table there are around 100,000 clones, 86% of which are singletons. The sample here was peripheral blood, taken 28 days after the second dose of the MenACWY control vaccine. The receptors come from an adult who received the MenACWY meningococcal vaccine as a control.

V usage is TRBV18 and J usage is TRBJ1-1; 8 nucleotides line up with TRBD1. CDR3 size: 14 residues. With 5 bases clipped from V and 4 bases from J, the junction kept 6 bases outside the gene matches. Germline values: CDR1 KGHSH, CDR2 LQKENI. The CDR3: CASSYSDRGTEAFF. The CDR3 nucleotides read TGTGCCAGCTCATACAGCGACAGGGGCACTGAAGCTTTCTTT.

This clone was picked up many times. This chain joins TRBV27 and TRBJ1-3; D not certain. Germline V gives CDR1 MNHEY, CDR2 SMNVEV (reference sequence). This CDR3 comprises 15 residues. The germline V and J ends were trimmed by 5 bases and 2 bases, with 13 bases remaining between them. In nucleotides, the CDR3 is TGTGCCAGCAGTAGCAGGAACTGGGCTGGAAACACCATATATTTT. Amino acid sequence: CASSSRNWAGNTIYF.

The chain joins TRBV6-2 or TRBV6-3 to TRBJ2-7, with 7 bases fitting TRBD2. Germline V gene sequence: CDR1 MNHEY, CDR2 SVGEGT. The V and J ends lost 4 bases and 5 bases, in that order; junction bases with no gene match: 23. The CDR3 length is 19 residues. Here the CDR3 DNA reads TGTGCCAGCAGTTTAGGGCCTTGGACTCGACTAGCCTCTAAAGACGAGCAGTACTTC. Its protein is CASSLGPWTRLASKDEQYF.

The V call is TRBV6-5, the J call TRBJ2-7, with D maybe TRBD2 (6 bases). The CDR3 extends over 15 amino acids. The germline CDR1 and CDR2 sequences are MNHEY and SVGAGI. V lost 0 bases, J lost 4 bases, and 13 bases lay in between. CDR3 sequence (DNA): TGTGCCAGCAGTTACTCGATTGCGGGGCCGTACGAGCAGTACTTC. It codes for CASSYSIAGPYEQYF.

The chain has TRBV18 and TRBJ1-1, with no clear D. The germline CDR1 and CDR2 sequences are KGHSH and LQKENI. CDR3 length: 15 amino acids. V was shortened by 1 base and J by 3 bases, with 12 bases between the two germline ends. In DNA form, the CDR3 reads TGTGCCAGCTCACCACAAACGGGCCGGCACACTGAAGCTTTCTTT. Translated, it gives CASSPQTGRHTEAFF.

J is TRBJ2-1 and V is TRBV10-3, with D tentatively TRBD1 (6 bases). This CDR3 is 14 amino acids long. V dropped 0 bases and J dropped 7 bases, with 10 bases sitting between them. Germline V gene data show CDR1 as ENHRY and CDR2 as SYGVKD. As DNA, the CDR3 is TGTGCCATCAGTGAGTCCAGGGGCGGGAATGAGCAGTTCTTC. This sequence encodes CAISESRGGNEQFF.

This chain links TRBV30 with TRBJ1-2; 8 positions agree with TRBD1. Germline-derived CDR1 and CDR2 are GTSNPN and SVGIG (reference sequence). CDR3 length equals 14 residues. Unmatched junction bases numbered 4, after V lost 0 bases and J lost 4 bases. The DNA for the CDR3 is TGTGCCTGGAGTGTAGGGCAGGGGGCCTATGGCTACACCTTC. It is translated as CAWSVGQGAYGYTF.

The CDR3 DNA reads as TGTGCCAGCTCACCACAGGGGGCTCGAGAGACCCAGTACTTC. It translates to CASSPQGARETQYF. The chain combines TRBV18 with TRBJ2-5; TRBD1 matches 7 bases. CDR1 and CDR2 from the germline V gene are KGHSH and LQKENI. The CDR3 spans 14 residues. V lost 1 base and J lost 4; bases outside the gene matches: 3.

The chain joins TRBV5-1 to TRBJ1-1, with TRBD1 matching 7 bases. This CDR3 has 15 residues. The germline V gene has CDR1 SGHRS and CDR2 YFSETQ. The ends lost 4 bases at V and 4 bases at J; junction bases unmatched: 10. CDR3 sequence: CASSVVWGQSTEAFF. The CDR3 nucleotides are TGCGCCAGCAGCGTAGTATGGGGACAGAGCACTGAAGCTTTCTTT.

The chain links TRBV30 to TRBJ2-7, with D possibly matching TRBD1 (7 bases). The ends were cut back, 2 bases at V and 2 bases at J, with 13 bases in the middle. CDR1 and CDR2 (germline): GTSNPN, SVGIG (reference sequence). The CDR3 totals 14 residues. CDR3 sequence reads: CAWSLQGGAYEQYF. CDR3 DNA: TGTGCCTGGAGTCTCCAGGGGGGAGCCTACGAGCAGTACTTC.

The V and J genes are TRBV2 and TRBJ2-3, with D perhaps being TRBD1 or TRBD2 (5 bases each). CDR1 SNHLY and CDR2 FYNNEI come from the germline V gene. The CDR3 contains 13 residues. Trimming removed 4 bases from V and 1 base from J, with 6 bases in between. Here the CDR3 reads CASSAGRTDTQYF. The CDR3 nucleotides are TGTGCCAGCAGTGCGGGGCGCACAGATACGCAGTATTTT.

V usage is TRBV28 and J usage is TRBJ1-5; D is ambiguous. Trimming pared 1 base from V and 5 bases from J, leaving 12 bases between. The CDR3 consists of 15 residues. Germline assignment: CDR1 MDHEN and CDR2 SYDVKM. CDR3 DNA sequence: TGTGCCAGCAGTTTATTAGCGCAGGTGGATCAGCCCCAGCATTTT. It yields the protein CASSLLAQVDQPQHF.

The rearrangement links TRBV6-5 to TRBJ2-2; perhaps TRBD2 as D (6 bases). From germline, CDR1 is MNHEY and CDR2 SVGAGI. The CDR3 loop spans 14 amino acids. Trimming cost V 4 bases and J 2 bases, with 8 bases left between them. As DNA, the CDR3 is TGTGCCAGCAGTTCCGGGACTAACACCGGGGAGCTGTTTTTT. Translated: CASSSGTNTGELFF.

This clone showed up just once. This chain links TRBV6-2 or TRBV6-3 with TRBJ2-7; 8 bases are shared with TRBD2. The CDR3 runs 18 residues. Germline CDR1 and CDR2: MNHEY and SVGEGT. V was pared by 0 bases and J by 2 bases, with 12 bases of the junction left unmatched. CDR3 loop: CASSYSPVGLDNTYEQYF. The CDR3, as DNA: TGTGCCAGCAGTTACTCGCCCGTGGGACTAGATAATACCTACGAGCAGTACTTC.

This chain joins TRBV7-2 and TRBJ1-1; 8 bases agree with TRBD1. V dropped 5 bases and J dropped 10; count of bases not matched to a gene: 18. The CDR3 has 16 residues. Germline assignment: CDR1 SGHTA and CDR2 FQGNSA. The CDR3 DNA sequence: TGTGCCAGCAGCGACACCGGGACAGGACCTTTGAATCGAGCTTTCTTT. Translation gives CASSDTGTGPLNRAFF.

The chain recombines TRBV5-8 with TRBJ1-5; tentatively, D is TRBD1 (6 bases). The CDR3 length is 17 residues. Germline CDR1 reads SGHTS; CDR2 reads YDEGEE. The ends were cut back, 0 bases at V and 0 bases at J, with 13 bases in the middle. The CDR3 sequence: CASSLAGRGYSNQPQHF. In nucleotides, the CDR3 is TGTGCCAGCAGCTTGGCCGGGAGGGGGTATAGCAATCAGCCCCAGCATTTT.

This clone occurred many times. This chain uses TRBV28 with TRBJ2-1; the match to TRBD2 covers 13 bases. This CDR3 comprises 21 residues. After removal of 2 bases from V and 9 bases from J, the junction contained 22 bases not matched to a gene. The germline CDR1 and CDR2 sequences are MDHEN and SYDVKM. CDR3 loop: CASSLQGRTSGGIRFSGEQFF. The DNA for the CDR3 is TGTGCCAGCAGTTTACAAGGGAGGACTAGCGGGGGAATTAGGTTCTCTGGTGAGCAGTTCTTC. The full variable domain, rest sourced from reference TRBV28 and TRBJ2-1, is DVKVTQSSRYLVKRTGEKVFLECVQDMDHENMFWYRQDPGLGLRLIYFSYDVKMKEKGDIPEGYSVSREKKERFSLILESASTNQTSMYLCASSLQGRTSGGIRFSGEQFFGPGTRLTVL.

The chain uses TRBV14 and TRBJ2-3, with a possible D match to TRBD1 (5 bases). CDR3 length: 14 amino acids. Germline V lookup: CDR1 SGHDN, CDR2 FVKESK. V was clipped by 5 bases and J by 3 bases, with 12 bases between them. The CDR3 DNA reads as TGTGCCAGCAGCGAATATAGGGGAACAGATACGCAGTATTTT. This translates into CASSEYRGTDTQYF. The full variable domain, with the rest looked up from reference TRBV14 and TRBJ2-3, is EAGVTQFPSHSVIEKGQTVTLRCDPISGHDNLYWYRRVMGKEIKFLLHFVKESKQDESGMPNNRFLAERTGGTYSTLKVQPAELEDSGVYFCASSEYRGTDTQYFGPGTRLTVL.

The rearrangement links TRBV7-9 to TRBJ2-7; 8 bases fit TRBD1. The CDR3 runs to 15 residues. The V gene's germline CDR1 is SEHNR and CDR2 FQNEAQ (reference sequence). V shed 5 bases, J shed 6 bases, and the junction held 12 bases outside the gene matches. CDR3 loop: CASSPERAGGPEQYF. The CDR3 region has the DNA TGTGCCAGCAGCCCAGAACGGGCAGGGGGCCCCGAGCAGTACTTC.

The V call is TRBV27, the J call TRBJ1-5; possible D gene TRBD1, 5 bases. Trimming shortened V by 6 bases and J by 3 bases, and 12 bases separated the two germline ends. This CDR3 spans 14 amino acids. Looked up from germline, CDR1 is MNHEY and CDR2 is SMNVEV (reference sequence). In nucleotides, the CDR3 is TGTGCCAGCAGCCCAGGGTTGGCCAATCAGCCCCAGCATTTT. This sequence encodes CASSPGLANQPQHF.